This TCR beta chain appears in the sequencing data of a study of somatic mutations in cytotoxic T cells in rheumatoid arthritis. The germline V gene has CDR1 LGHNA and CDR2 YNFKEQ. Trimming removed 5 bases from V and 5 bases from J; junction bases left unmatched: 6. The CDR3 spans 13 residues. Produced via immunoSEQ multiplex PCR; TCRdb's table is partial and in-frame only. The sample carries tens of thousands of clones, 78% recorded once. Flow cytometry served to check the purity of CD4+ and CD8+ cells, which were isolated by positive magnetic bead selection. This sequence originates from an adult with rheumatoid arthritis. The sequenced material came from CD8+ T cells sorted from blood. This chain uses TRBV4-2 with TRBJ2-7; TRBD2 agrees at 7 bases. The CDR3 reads CASSSRGGHEQYF. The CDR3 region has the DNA TGTGCCAGCAGCTCGCGGGGAGGGCACGAGCAGTACTTC.